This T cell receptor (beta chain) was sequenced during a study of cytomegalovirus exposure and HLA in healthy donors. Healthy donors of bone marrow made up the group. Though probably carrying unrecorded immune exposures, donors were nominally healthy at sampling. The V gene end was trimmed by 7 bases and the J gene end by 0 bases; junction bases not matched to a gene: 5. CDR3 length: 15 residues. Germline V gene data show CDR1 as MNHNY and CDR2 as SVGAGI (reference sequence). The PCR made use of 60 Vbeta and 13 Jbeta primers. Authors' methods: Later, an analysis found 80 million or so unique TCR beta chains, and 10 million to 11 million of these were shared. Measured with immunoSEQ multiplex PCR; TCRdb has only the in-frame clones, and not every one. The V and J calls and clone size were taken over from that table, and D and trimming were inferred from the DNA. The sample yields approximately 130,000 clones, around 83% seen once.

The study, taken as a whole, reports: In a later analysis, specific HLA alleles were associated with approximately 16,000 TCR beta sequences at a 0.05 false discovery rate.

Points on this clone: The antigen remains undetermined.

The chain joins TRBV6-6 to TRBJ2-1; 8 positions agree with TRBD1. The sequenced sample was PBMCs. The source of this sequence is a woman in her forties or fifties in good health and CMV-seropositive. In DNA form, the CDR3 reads TGTGCCAGCATCATAACAGGGGGCTCCTACAATGAGCAGTTCTTC. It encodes CASIITGGSYNEQFF.